A selection of T cell receptor beta chains follows, all from one sample in a study of CD8 T cells in ankylosing spondylitis. TCRdb redid the calling of the 5' RACE reads with MiXCR, one entry per CDR3 protein. The data hold fewer than 500,000 distinct CDR3 sequences, with under 25% observed a single time. Sequenced input: blood, either unsorted or a sorted T cell fraction (not recorded which). The source of these receptors is a male donor with ankylosing spondylitis. Each CDR3 is given with its conserved first and last residue. D genes are given only for firm matches. Only some rows state a clone size, as once, few, many or a class for expanded clones.

V	J	size	D	CDR3	DNA
TRBV5-1	TRBJ1-1	few	-	CASKPAQRGPQFGTEAFF	TGCGCCAGCAAGCCTGCCCAGAGAGGGCCGCAGTTTGGAACTGAAGCTTTCTTT
TRBV5-1	TRBJ1-1	-	-	CASGVRNTEAFF	TGCGCCAGCGGGGTTAGAAACACTGAAGCTTTCTTT
TRBV20-1	TRBJ1-1	few	TRBD1	CSASGDRAGNTEAFF	TGCAGTGCTAGCGGGGACAGGGCCGGGAACACTGAAGCTTTCTTT
TRBV11-2	TRBJ2-5	few	TRBD2	CASSSTGGSGRFRETQYF	TGTGCCAGCAGCTCAACGGGGGGTAGCGGGAGGTTTCGAGAGACCCAGTACTTC
TRBV5-1	TRBJ2-4	few	TRBD2	CASSPGGARDIQYF	TGCGCCAGCAGCCCCGGGGGGGCTCGGGACATTCAGTACTTC
TRBV7-9	TRBJ2-3	few	TRBD2	CASSGGRGSTDTQYF	TGTGCCAGCAGCGGTGGGAGGGGTAGCACAGATACGCAGTATTTT
TRBV29-1	TRBJ2-3	-	TRBD2	CSVLGLAGSTDTQYF	TGCAGCGTTTTGGGACTAGCGGGAAGCACAGATACGCAGTATTTT
TRBV20-1	TRBJ2-3	few	-	CSASAANRDSTDTQYF	TGCAGTGCGTCCGCAGCAAACAGGGATAGCACAGATACGCAGTATTTT
TRBV5-1	TRBJ1-1	few	TRBD1	CASSFLQGGTEAFF	TGCGCCAGCAGCTTCTTACAGGGGGGCACTGAAGCTTTCTTT
TRBV5-1	TRBJ1-1	-	-	CASSFAGEGGTEAFF	TGCGCCAGCAGCTTCGCAGGCGAGGGAGGGACTGAAGCTTTCTTT
TRBV20-1	TRBJ1-1	-	TRBD1	CSASEDRQNTEAFF	TGCAGTGCTAGCGAGGACAGGCAGAACACTGAAGCTTTCTTT
TRBV3-1	TRBJ2-3	-	-	CASSPDSRDTQYF	TGTGCCAGCAGCCCGGACAGTCGAGATACGCAGTATTTT
TRBV20-1	TRBJ1-2	-	-	CSARPGPSYGYTF	TGCAGTGCTAGGCCGGGACCGTCTTATGGCTACACCTTC
TRBV11-2	TRBJ1-5	-	-	CASSLDHGNQPQHF	TGTGCCAGCAGCTTAGATCATGGCAATCAGCCCCAGCATTTT
TRBV11-2	TRBJ2-4	many	TRBD1	CASSFTGVSNIQYF	TGTGCCAGCAGCTTCACAGGGGTATCAAACATTCAGTACTTC
TRBV12-3/TRBV12-4	TRBJ2-3	-	-	CASRDSPYPQYF	TGTGCCAGCCGGGACTCCCCGTATCCGCAGTATTTT
TRBV29-1	TRBJ1-1	-	-	CSVGGVGPTEAFF	TGCAGCGTGGGGGGGGTGGGCCCCACTGAAGCTTTCTTT
TRBV12-3/TRBV12-4	TRBJ1-5	-	-	CASSLRTANQPQHF	TGTGCCAGCAGTTTAAGAACAGCAAATCAGCCCCAGCATTTT
TRBV5-1	TRBJ2-3	-	-	CASSLRGTETFTDTQYF	TGCGCCAGCAGCTTGCGAGGGACTGAGACCTTCACAGATACGCAGTATTTT
TRBV9	TRBJ2-7	many	TRBD2	CASSVSGEAYEQYF	TGTGCCAGCAGCGTAAGCGGGGAAGCCTACGAGCAGTACTTC
TRBV2	TRBJ1-4	-	-	CASSERVEEKLFF	TGTGCCAGCAGTGAAAGGGTTGAGGAAAAACTGTTTTTT
TRBV7-3	TRBJ2-1	-	TRBD2	CASSLVFSERELINNEQFF	TGTGCCAGCAGCTTAGTTTTTTCCGAGCGGGAGCTTATCAACAATGAGCAGTTCTTC
TRBV3-1	TRBJ2-1	few	-	CASSRAGGYNEQFF	TGTGCCAGCAGCCGAGCCGGGGGCTACAATGAGCAGTTCTTC
TRBV20-1	TRBJ1-2	-	-	CSQARRGGYGYTF	TGCAGCCAAGCTCGAAGGGGAGGGTATGGCTACACCTTC
TRBV28	TRBJ1-2	few	-	CASSRVGGNYGYTF	TGTGCCAGCAGCCGGGTTGGGGGTAACTATGGCTACACCTTC
TRBV28	TRBJ2-1	many	TRBD2	CASTASGSPSSYNEQFF	TGTGCCAGCACGGCTAGCGGGAGCCCTAGCTCCTACAATGAGCAGTTCTTC
TRBV20-1	TRBJ2-3	many	TRBD2	CSATGLAASFVTQYF	TGCAGTGCTACGGGACTAGCGGCATCATTCGTTACGCAGTATTTT
TRBV24-1	TRBJ2-5	-	TRBD2	CATSGVGAGGIETQYF	TGTGCCACCAGTGGGGTCGGCGCGGGAGGTATTGAGACCCAGTACTTC
TRBV12-3/TRBV12-4	TRBJ1-1	-	-	CASSTRQVEAFF	TGTGCCAGCAGTACACGACAAGTCGAAGCTTTCTTT
TRBV3-1	TRBJ2-1	few	-	CASSQGGMEQFF	TGTGCCAGCAGCCAAGGGGGGATGGAGCAGTTCTTC
TRBV28	TRBJ2-5	many	-	CASSNQETQYF	TGTGCCAGCAGCAACCAAGAGACCCAGTACTTC
TRBV19	TRBJ2-7	-	-	CARPGTSYEQYF	TGTGCCCGTCCTGGGACGTCCTACGAGCAGTACTTC
TRBV27	TRBJ2-7	few	-	CASSSSTVQYF	TGTGCCAGCAGTTCCTCGACAGTGCAGTACTTC
TRBV9	TRBJ1-5	few	-	CASSPNPGEAQHF	TGTGCCAGCAGCCCCAACCCTGGTGAGGCCCAGCATTTT
TRBV7-9	TRBJ1-3	-	-	CASSLDASGNTIYF	TGTGCCAGCAGCTTAGACGCCAGTGGAAACACCATATATTTT
TRBV20-1	TRBJ1-6	-	-	CSAVDRRLFSYNSPLHF	TGCAGTGCGGTGGACAGAAGACTTTTCTCCTATAATTCACCCCTCCACTTT
TRBV9	TRBJ1-1	few	-	CASSDPAGVRAFF	TGTGCCAGCAGCGACCCGGCAGGGGTTAGGGCTTTCTTT
TRBV2	TRBJ2-1	few	-	CASMMVVDDVQFF	TGTGCCAGCATGATGGTGGTAGACGATGTCCAGTTCTTC
TRBV19	TRBJ2-3	once	-	CASSMPGDPSSPDTQYF	TGTGCCAGTAGTATGCCGGGGGACCCATCGAGCCCAGATACGCAGTATTTT
TRBV6-2/TRBV6-3	TRBJ2-7	-	TRBD2	CASRPAGVRRLDEQYF	TGTGCCAGCAGACCGGCGGGAGTACGGCGATTGGACGAGCAGTACTTC
TRBV14	TRBJ2-1	-	-	CASSQVMEAEKFF	TGTGCCAGCAGCCAAGTGATGGAAGCTGAGAAGTTCTTC
TRBV7-2	TRBJ1-1	few	-	CASTRVNTEAFF	TGTGCCAGCACAAGGGTAAACACTGAAGCTTTCTTT
TRBV7-3	TRBJ1-5	few	-	CASSLQPYGPQHF	TGTGCCAGCAGCTTACAGCCCTACGGGCCCCAGCATTTT
TRBV5-1	TRBJ2-2	many	TRBD2	CASRAGAGTPTTGELFF	TGCGCCAGCCGAGCGGGAGCAGGGACTCCGACCACCGGGGAGCTGTTTTTT
TRBV24-1	TRBJ2-5	few	-	CATSDPARGGQETQYF	TGTGCCACCAGTGATCCCGCCAGGGGAGGCCAAGAGACCCAGTACTTC
TRBV7-2	TRBJ2-1	-	TRBD2	CASSRDGGDNEQFF	TGTGCCAGCAGCCGTGATGGGGGGGACAATGAGCAGTTCTTC
TRBV5-1	TRBJ2-2	-	TRBD2	CASSPRSSGSFTGELFF	TGCGCCAGCAGCCCGAGGTCTAGCGGGAGTTTCACCGGGGAGCTGTTTTTT
TRBV5-1	TRBJ1-4	-	TRBD1	CASSPGQRNEKLFF	TGCGCCAGCAGCCCGGGACAGCGAAATGAAAAACTGTTTTTT
TRBV29-1	TRBJ2-2	many	TRBD2	CSASGTNTGELFF	TGCAGCGCAAGCGGGACGAACACCGGGGAGCTGTTTTTT
TRBV5-1	TRBJ2-1	-	-	CASSLARGQGWDEQFF	TGCGCCAGCAGCTTGGCCAGGGGCCAGGGGTGGGATGAGCAGTTCTTC
TRBV6-1	TRBJ2-1	-	-	CASSQEPGTPNQWEQFF	TGTGCCAGCAGCCAGGAGCCCGGGACCCCCAATCAATGGGAGCAGTTCTTC
TRBV7-8	TRBJ1-5	-	-	CASRQEGVRNQPQHF	TGTGCCAGCAGGCAAGAAGGGGTACGCAATCAGCCCCAGCATTTT
TRBV15	TRBJ2-1	few	TRBD2	CATSRDLAVSYNEQFF	TGTGCCACCAGCAGAGATCTAGCGGTCTCCTACAATGAGCAGTTCTTC
TRBV30	TRBJ2-5	few	-	CAWSVFGETQYF	TGTGCCTGGAGTGTTTTTGGTGAGACCCAGTACTTC
TRBV7-2	TRBJ2-7	few	TRBD1	CASSRIQGPLNYEQYF	TGTGCCAGCAGCCGCATACAGGGGCCCCTTAACTACGAGCAGTACTTC